This T cell receptor (beta chain) was sequenced for a study of cytotoxic CD8 clonotypes in ibrutinib-treated CLL. General study findings and limits: Patients had baseline clonality above age-matched healthy donors, and this clonality moved with circulating CD8+ T-cell counts.

Repertoires were generated with immunoSEQ multiplex PCR, while TCRdb's copy carries only in-frame clones and drops some. Here the sample spans about 130,000 clones, 80% to 90% being singletons. Germline-derived CDR1 and CDR2 are SGHAT and FQNNGV. This CDR3 has 14 amino acids. V was pared by 2 bases and J by 6 bases, with 14 bases between. To note about this clone: Its target is unknown.

The sequenced sample was PBMCs, obtained after 24 months of ibrutinib treatment. The clonotype was recovered from a human donor with chronic lymphocytic leukemia. J is TRBJ2-7 and V is TRBV11-2, with D hard to call. The CDR3: CASSLSRSVGEQYF. The CDR3 DNA is TGTGCCAGCAGCTTATCGAGGAGTGTAGGCGAGCAGTACTTC. Together with reference TRBV11-2 and TRBJ2-7, the CDR3 gives the full variable domain: EAGVAQSPRYKIIEKRQSVAFWCNPISGHATLYWYQQILGQGPKLLIQFQNNGVVDDSQLPKDRFSAERLKGVDSTLKIQPAKLEDSAVYLCASSLSRSVGEQYFGPGTRLTVT.